This T cell receptor (beta chain) was recovered during a study of human T cells and chemical hapten exposure. Study background: Patients had diphenylcyclopropenone applied to the scalp weekly throughout the approximately 25-week study. Alopecia universalis, totalis or areata was present in patients who were mostly female.

With regard to this clonotype: Its antigen is as yet unknown.

The study, taken as a whole, reports: Patch test score showed a positive correlation with PT1 expanded TCR counts.

As for time point: pre-sensitization, week 0. Treatment denoted: therapeutic diphenylcyclopropenone sensitization with weekly scalp DPC. Someone pulled total RNA out of unfractionated whole blood. One entry per CDR3 protein results from TCRdb running MiXCR on the RACE reads. The sample lists about 80,000 distinct CDR3 sequences; 12% to 15% were seen once. CDR1 and CDR2 (germline): DFQATT, SNEGSKA (reference sequence). This CDR3 region has 15 residues. V lost 0 bases, J lost 0 bases, and 11 bases lay in between. The material sequenced was whole blood, taken in connection with sensitization to the hapten diphenylcyclopropenone (DPC). This sequence joins TRBV20-1 and TRBJ1-2; the D gene is possibly TRBD1 (5 bases). The clonotype comes from a woman in her 50s with alopecia areata. Some clones in this sample may be carry-over from other donors' samples. The chain's CDR3 is CSAREPGLPNYGYTF. The CDR3, as DNA: TGCAGTGCTAGAGAACCAGGGTTGCCTAACTATGGCTACACCTTC.